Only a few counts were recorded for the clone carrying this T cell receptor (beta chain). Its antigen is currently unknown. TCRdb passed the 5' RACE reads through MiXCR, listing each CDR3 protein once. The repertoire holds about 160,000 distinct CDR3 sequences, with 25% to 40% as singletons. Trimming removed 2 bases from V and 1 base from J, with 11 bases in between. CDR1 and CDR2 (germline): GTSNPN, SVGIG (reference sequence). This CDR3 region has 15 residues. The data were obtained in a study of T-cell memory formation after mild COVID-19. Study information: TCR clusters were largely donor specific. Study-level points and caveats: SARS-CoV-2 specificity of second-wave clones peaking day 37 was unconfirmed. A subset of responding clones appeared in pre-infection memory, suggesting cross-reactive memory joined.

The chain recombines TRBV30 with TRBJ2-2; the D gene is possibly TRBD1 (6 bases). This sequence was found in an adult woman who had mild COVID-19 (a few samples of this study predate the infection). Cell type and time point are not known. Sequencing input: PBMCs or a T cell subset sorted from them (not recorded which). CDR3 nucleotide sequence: TGTGCCTGGAGTCTTCTGGGACAGAACACCGGGGAGCTGTTTTTT. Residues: CAWSLLGQNTGELFF.